The rows below give T cell receptor beta chains drawn from one sample of a study of shared clonotypes between healthy human individuals. TCRdb's table, derived via immunoSEQ multiplex PCR, lists solely in-frame clones and lacks some. The repertoire has fewer than 850,000 clones, about 78% of them found once; the top ten carry 1.8%. The sequenced sample consisted of memory CD4+ T cells sorted from blood. The receptors stem from a woman aged 25 to 45 in good health. CDR3s include the opening cysteine and the closing phenylalanine or tryptophan. D genes are given only for firm matches. Not all rows give a size; the values are once, few, many and, for expanded clones, a class.

>-|-|TRBV5-4|TRBJ2-3
CASSWATDTQYF
TGTGCCAGCAGCTGGGCCACAGATACGCAGTATTTT
>-|-|TRBV2|TRBJ2-5
CASTGEETQYF
TGTGCCAGCACAGGGGAAGAGACCCAGTACTTC
>few|-|TRBV28|TRBJ2-1
CASRKSTTEQFF
TGTGCCAGCAGAAAAAGCACTACTGAGCAGTTCTTC
>-|TRBD1|TRBV7-2|TRBJ2-2
CASSFGQAMQGASGELFF
TGTGCCAGCAGCTTTGGACAGGCGATGCAGGGGGCCTCCGGGGAGCTGTTTTTT
>-|-|TRBV5-4|TRBJ2-1
CAFKRKSPSYNEQFF
TGTGCCTTCAAGAGGAAATCCCCCTCCTACAATGAGCAGTTCTTC
>-|-|TRBV19|TRBJ2-5
CASSAGPAGRKETQYF
TGTGCCAGTTCCGCGGGGCCAGCCGGGCGTAAAGAGACCCAGTACTTC
>many|-|TRBV28|TRBJ2-7
CASTGTVSDEQYF
TGTGCCAGCACCGGGACCGTTAGTGACGAGCAGTACTTC
>-|TRBD2|TRBV25-1|TRBJ2-1
CASSGHPASGISSEQFF
TGTGCCAGCAGTGGGCACCCGGCTAGCGGGATTAGTAGTGAGCAGTTCTTC
>-|TRBD1|TRBV28|TRBJ1-1
CASSSTGTAKLGAFF
TGTGCCAGCAGTTCTACCGGGACAGCTAAGCTGGGGGCTTTCTTT
>-|-|TRBV7-2|TRBJ2-7
CASSLLGGGPSYEQYF
TGTGCCAGCAGCTTATTAGGGGGAGGCCCTTCCTACGAGCAGTACTTC
>-|-|TRBV28|TRBJ2-2
CASTRRGAGTGELFF
TGTGCCAGCACCCGCCGGGGGGCGGGCACCGGGGAGCTGTTTTTT
>-|-|TRBV29-1|TRBJ1-4
CSVGGTDRNEKLFF
TGCAGCGTTGGGGGAACGGACCGTAATGAAAAACTGTTTTTT
>-|TRBD2|TRBV11-3|TRBJ2-2
CASSLELAGATGELFF
TGTGCCAGCAGCTTAGAGCTAGCGGGGGCCACCGGGGAGCTGTTTTTT
>few|-|TRBV27|TRBJ2-7
CASSPDRRDSYEQYF
TGTGCCAGCAGCCCAGACAGGCGGGATTCCTACGAGCAGTACTTC
>-|-|TRBV21-1|TRBJ1-5
CASSIEDRKSNQPQHF
TGTGCCAGCAGCATAGAGGACAGAAAGAGCAATCAGCCCCAGCATTTT
>-|TRBD2|TRBV7-9|TRBJ2-1
CASSTPASGRRNEQFF
TGTGCCAGCAGCACCCCGGCTAGCGGGAGGAGAAATGAGCAGTTCTTC
>few|TRBD1|TRBV16|TRBJ1-6
CASSPQGGGRSPLHF
TGTGCCAGCAGCCCTCAAGGGGGCGGGCGATCACCCCTCCACTTT
>-|TRBD2|TRBV28|TRBJ2-7
CASSQPGTSYSYEQYF
TGTGCCAGCAGTCAGCCCGGGACTAGCTACTCCTACGAGCAGTACTTC
>-|TRBD1|TRBV5-4|TRBJ2-2
CASSRPPDGTGAGELFF
TGTGCCAGCAGCAGACCTCCGGATGGGACAGGGGCCGGGGAGCTGTTTTTT
>-|-|TRBV6-5|TRBJ2-7
CASSYSSEQYF
TGTGCCAGCAGTTACTCGAGCGAGCAGTACTTC